These 32 T cell receptor beta chains share one sample of origin, sequenced in a study. TCRdb reprocessed the 5' RACE reads via MiXCR and lists one record per CDR3 protein. The table has tens of thousands of distinct CDR3 sequences, about 22% seen once. The sequencing input was memory CD4+ T cells sorted from a lymph node. The subset denotes: memory CD4+ T cells, CD4+CD45RO+CD25-. Receptors originate from a female donor with breast cancer.

The CDR3 here is CASYDRSSDSNQPQHF. CDR3 sequence (DNA): TGTGCCAGCTATGATAGGAGTTCCGATAGCAATCAGCCCCAGCATTTT. The chain is built from TRBV6-6 and TRBJ1-5, with D unclear. V lost 8 bases and J lost 0, with 17 bases in between. The germline CDR1 and CDR2 sequences are MNHNY and SVGAGI (reference sequence). There are 16 residues in the CDR3.

This clonotype was detected only a few times. The rearrangement uses TRBV7-2 and TRBJ1-6; D ambiguous. The germline gives CDR1 SGHTA, CDR2 FQGNSA. The CDR3 spans 17 residues. Trimming cost V 1 base and J 0 bases, with 10 bases left between them. The CDR3 is CASSLGLLSSYNSPLHF. The DNA for the CDR3 is TGTGCCAGCAGCTTAGGGCTGCTGAGCTCCTATAATTCACCCCTCCACTTT.

The chain carries TRBV28 and TRBJ2-3, with D possibly TRBD2 on 5 matching bases. Trimming took 3 bases from V and 4 from J, leaving 11 bases between them. CDR3 length: 14 amino acids. Per the germline V gene, CDR1 is MDHEN and CDR2 is SYDVKM. The DNA of the CDR3 is TGTGCCAGCAGTTTGCTCTCACTAGCAGATACGCAGTATTTT. Amino acid sequence: CASSLLSLADTQYF.

As to this clonotype: A much bigger clone sits one base away, suggesting this may be a read error. The gene calls are TRBV12-3 or TRBV12-4 and TRBJ1-5; D gene uncertain. The CDR3 has 16 residues. The V end was cut by 3 bases, the J end by 0 bases, with 12 bases between. CDR3 bases: TGTGCCAGCAGTTTCGGGCCGGACCTTAGCAATCAGCCCCAGCATTTT. As protein: CASSFGPDLSNQPQHF.

This clonotype has only a few counts. V usage is TRBV6-5 and J usage is TRBJ2-7; D ambiguous. The V gene's germline CDR1 is MNHEY and CDR2 SVGAGI. V was clipped by 2 bases and J by 3 bases, with 8 bases between them. This CDR3 spans 13 amino acids. The chain's CDR3 is CASSYDSRYEQYF. DNA for the CDR3: TGTGCCAGCAGTTACGACTCCCGCTACGAGCAGTACTTC.

This clonotype was seen more than once but under ten times. The chain's CDR3 is CSASHRDRALHGYTF. As DNA, the CDR3 is TGCAGTGCTAGTCATCGGGATCGGGCCCTCCATGGCTACACCTTC. This chain uses TRBV20-1 with TRBJ1-2; the D is unclear. Germline assignment: CDR1 DFQATT and CDR2 SNEGSKA (reference sequence). The CDR3 extends over 15 amino acids. Deletions cut 3 bases from V and 6 bases from J, with 20 bases between.

The V gene is TRBV5-1, the J gene TRBJ1-1; D remains ambiguous. V was cut by 4 bases and J by 5 bases, with 15 bases left in between. Germline CDR1 and CDR2: SGHRS and YFSETQ. CDR3 length equals 14 residues. This CDR3 reads CASSADGRGTEAFF. The CDR3 DNA sequence: TGCGCCAGCAGCGCAGACGGTCGTGGGACTGAAGCTTTCTTT.

This chain uses TRBV7-2 with TRBJ1-1; the D gene is possibly TRBD1 (5 bases). CDR1 is SGHTA, CDR2 FQGNSA, per germline. V lost 5 bases to trimming and J lost 7 bases, with 20 bases between them. This CDR3 comprises 15 residues. The CDR3 nucleotides read TGTGCCAGCAGCCCCCAAGGGGCGCGGTATATTGAAGCTTTCTTT. Residues: CASSPQGARYIEAFF.

This clonotype came up a few times. The V call is TRBV20-1, the J call TRBJ2-2, with D tentatively TRBD1 or TRBD2 (5 bases each). Germline assignment: CDR1 DFQATT and CDR2 SNEGSKA (reference sequence). V was clipped by 0 bases and J by 4 bases, with 15 bases between them. The CDR3 consists of 16 residues. DNA for the CDR3: TGCAGTGCTAGAGATAACTTTTGGGGGTCCACCGGGGAGCTGTTTTTT. The encoded protein is CSARDNFWGSTGELFF.

This clonotype has more than one count but fewer than ten. The chain is built from TRBV11-3 and TRBJ2-3; no clear D gene. Germline CDR1 SGHNT, CDR2 YENEEA. The CDR3 extends over 14 amino acids. The V end lost 3 bases, the J end lost 4 bases, and 11 bases lay between the germline ends. CDR3 amino acids: CASSFQAASDTQYF. The CDR3, as DNA: TGTGCCAGCAGCTTTCAGGCGGCCTCAGATACGCAGTATTTT.

The V call is TRBV7-2, the J call TRBJ2-7; D ambiguous. CDR1 and CDR2 (germline): SGHTA, FQGNSA. CDR3 size: 14 residues. V was cut by 4 bases and J by 4 bases, with 14 bases left in between. The CDR3, as DNA: TGTGCCAGCAGCTCCCCCCTGGTGGGATACGAGCAGTACTTC. Amino acid sequence: CASSSPLVGYEQYF.

This clonotype was found many times. The CDR3 loop reads CASGTRQGSLHF. The DNA for the CDR3 is TGTGCCAGCGGAACGAGACAGGGTTCCCTCCACTTT. The chain recombines TRBV6-5 with TRBJ1-6, with TRBD1 matching over 7 bases. The CDR3 covers 12 residues. Losses at the gene ends were 8 bases for V and 14 bases for J; bases not matched to a gene: 9. Germline V CDR1 and CDR2: MNHEY, SVGAGI.

Remarks on this clonotype: Likely a read error: the CDR3 ends without its conserved phenylalanine or tryptophan. This CDR3 is CATALGPGNSPLHL. The CDR3 region has the DNA TGTGCCACCGCCCTGGGACCGGGGAATTCACCCCTCCACCTT. The V and J genes are TRBV6-1 and TRBJ1-6; possible D gene TRBD1, 5 bases. The V and J ends lost 10 bases and 7 bases respectively, with 17 bases between them. This CDR3 spans 14 amino acids. The germline V gene has CDR1 MNHNS and CDR2 SASEGT.

This clonotype appeared a few times. The chain joins TRBV10-3 to TRBJ2-5, with a possible D match to TRBD1 (7 bases). The CDR3 covers 18 residues. Germline values: CDR1 ENHRY, CDR2 SYGVKD. The ends were cut back, 2 bases at V and 5 bases at J, with 24 bases in the middle. CDR3 loop: CAISEPDAGNRGQETQYF. The CDR3, as DNA: TGTGCCATCAGTGAGCCGGACGCGGGGAACAGGGGACAGGAGACCCAGTACTTC.

The rearrangement uses TRBV4-2 and TRBJ2-3, with 11 nucleotides matching TRBD2. This CDR3 has 19 residues. J was trimmed by 0 bases and V by 1 base; bases with no gene match: 9. The germline V gene has CDR1 LGHNA and CDR2 YNFKEQ. In DNA form, the CDR3 reads TGTGCCAGCAGCCAAGCCACTAGCGGGAGCGATTCTAGCACAGATACGCAGTATTTT. This codes for CASSQATSGSDSSTDTQYF.

This clonotype was seen at least ten times. The chain's CDR3 is CASSLTGDEQFF. The CDR3 DNA sequence: TGTGCCAGCAGCTTAACAGGGGATGAGCAGTTCTTC. The chain is built from TRBV7-9 and TRBJ2-1; 7 bases map to TRBD1. There are 12 residues in the CDR3. CDR1 SEHNR and CDR2 FQNEAQ come from the germline V gene (reference sequence). The V gene end was trimmed by 2 bases and the J gene end by 8 bases; junction bases not matched to a gene: 0.

This clonotype occurred a few times. This could be a read error, since a much larger clone is one nucleotide away. V gene TRBV20-1 combines with J gene TRBJ2-3; D may be TRBD2 (6 bases). The germline CDR1 and CDR2 sequences are DFQATT and SNEGSKA (reference sequence). This CDR3 has 11 amino acids. CDR3 in amino acids: CRASGTDTQYF. The CDR3, as DNA: TGCAGGGCTAGCGGCACAGATACGCAGTATTTT.

About this clonotype: A much larger clone lies a single base off, so this may be a read error. J is TRBJ1-1 and V is TRBV6-2 or TRBV6-3; no clear D gene. The germline V and J ends were trimmed by 0 bases and 1 base, with 6 bases remaining between them. There are 14 residues in the CDR3. The V gene's germline CDR1 is MNHEY and CDR2 SVGEGT. The CDR3: CASSYSNRNTEAFF. CDR3 DNA: TGTGCCAGCAGTTACTCGAACAGGAACACTGAAGCTTTCTTT.

This clonotype has more than one count but fewer than ten. The V gene is TRBV5-1, the J gene TRBJ2-7, with TRBD2 identical over 9 bases. There are 14 residues in the CDR3. The germline V gene encodes CDR1 SGHRS and CDR2 YFSETQ. Trimming cost V 3 bases and J 3 bases; bases outside gene matches: 4. CDR3 amino acids: CASSYASGNYEQYF. CDR3 nucleotides: TGCGCCAGCAGCTACGCTAGCGGGAACTACGAGCAGTACTTC.

The chain carries TRBV19 and TRBJ1-5; D ambiguous. The ends were cut back, 8 bases at V and 0 bases at J, with 8 bases in the middle. Germline loops: CDR1 LNHDA, CDR2 SQIVND (reference sequence). The CDR3 covers 13 residues. CDR3 amino acids: CASSTISNQPQHF. CDR3 DNA: TGTGCCAGTTCGACGATTAGCAATCAGCCCCAGCATTTT.

In its sample, this clonotype was seen a few times. Written as DNA, the CDR3 is TGCAGTGCTAGTCGGACTAGCATCCCAGATACGCAGTATTTT. Translated: CSASRTSIPDTQYF. This chain links TRBV20-1 with TRBJ2-3, with 8 nucleotides matching TRBD2. Germline-derived CDR1 and CDR2 are DFQATT and SNEGSKA (reference sequence). After removal of 3 bases from V and 4 bases from J, the junction contained 6 bases not matched to a gene. CDR3 length equals 14 residues.

V and J are TRBV28 and TRBJ2-1, with 10 nucleotides matching TRBD2. The V segment lost 4 bases and the J segment 7 bases; nucleotides outside the gene matches: 13. Germline V gene lookup returns CDR1 MDHEN and CDR2 SYDVKM. CDR3 length equals 17 residues. DNA for the CDR3: TGTGCCAGCAGTTCCACAGCACAAGCGGGAGGGCAGAATGAGCAGTTCTTC. Translation: CASSSTAQAGGQNEQFF.

This clonotype was seen more than once but under ten times. The V and J genes are TRBV20-1 and TRBJ2-3, with D unresolved. Germline V gene sequence: CDR1 DFQATT, CDR2 SNEGSKA (reference sequence). Deletions cut 0 bases from V and 4 bases from J, with 11 bases between. The CDR3 is 14 amino acids. The CDR3 nucleotides read TGCAGTGCTAGAGATCAGCGCCGGGCAGATACGCAGTATTTT. Amino acids: CSARDQRRADTQYF.

This clonotype was observed at least ten times. The chain has TRBV9 and TRBJ1-1; 7 positions agree with TRBD1. The CDR3 totals 15 residues. Germline CDR1 SGDLS, CDR2 YYNGEE. Unmatched junction bases numbered 7, after V lost 4 bases and J lost 1 base. The CDR3, as DNA: TGTGCCAGCAGCCCTCAAGGGACAGCGAACACTGAAGCTTTCTTT. Translation gives CASSPQGTANTEAFF.

The CDR3 DNA follows: TGTGCCAGCAGTTACGGTCCCCCAAACGGGACAGGGCGCTACGAGCAGTACTTC. Protein product: CASSYGPPNGTGRYEQYF. The V and J genes are TRBV6-5 and TRBJ2-7, with 9 nucleotides matching TRBD1. This CDR3 contains 18 residues. In germline, CDR1 is MNHEY, CDR2 SVGAGI. Trimming cost V 2 bases and J 3 bases; bases outside gene matches: 14.

Ten or more counts support this clonotype. This chain links TRBV5-1 with TRBJ1-1; D might be TRBD1 (5 bases). V gave up 2 bases and J gave up 11 bases, with 16 bases separating them. This CDR3 comprises 13 residues. CDR1 SGHRS and CDR2 YFSETQ come from the germline V gene. The CDR3, as DNA: TGCGCCAGCAGCTTCAACTCAGGGTCCGGGGCTTTCTTT. As protein: CASSFNSGSGAFF.

This clonotype was counted between two and nine times. The chain links TRBV29-1 to TRBJ1-1; 11 bases are shared with TRBD1. V trimming: 7 bases; J trimming: 6 bases; junction bases outside the gene matches: 4. This CDR3 comprises 12 residues. Per the germline V gene, CDR1 is SQVTM and CDR2 is ANQGSEA. Written as DNA, the CDR3 is TGCAGCGCTGGGGGACAGGGGGCTGAAGCTTTCTTT. It specifies CSAGGQGAEAFF.

This rearrangement joins TRBV7-2 to TRBJ1-1; D is perhaps TRBD1 (6 bases). The length of the CDR3 is 16 residues. The germline V gene has CDR1 SGHTA and CDR2 FQGNSA. V was shortened by 5 bases and J by 4 bases, with 20 bases between the two germline ends. The CDR3 here is CASSGRATGIGTEAFF. The CDR3 DNA is TGTGCCAGCAGCGGCCGGGCCACAGGGATTGGCACTGAAGCTTTCTTT.

This clonotype was counted a few times. This rearrangement joins TRBV7-2 to TRBJ2-5; a weak D match, TRBD2 (6 bases). CDR1 and CDR2 from the germline V gene are SGHTA and FQGNSA. The V end was cut by 5 bases, the J end by 1 base, with 11 bases between. The length of the CDR3 is 14 residues. The chain's CDR3 is CASSPGLLQETQYF. The CDR3 region has the DNA TGTGCCAGCAGCCCGGGACTGCTCCAAGAGACCCAGTACTTC.

This clonotype appeared many times. This rearrangement joins TRBV4-3 to TRBJ1-2; 11 bases are a match to TRBD1. Trimming took 3 bases from V and 8 from J; bases not matched to a gene: 8. This CDR3 contains 15 residues. Germline V gene data show CDR1 as LGHNA and CDR2 as YSLEER. CDR3 coding DNA: TGCGCCAGCAGCCATGTAAGAGGGACAGGGGGAGGCTACACCTTC. This sequence encodes CASSHVRGTGGGYTF.

In its sample, this clonotype ranks as medium-sized (0.01 to 0.1%). The chain employs TRBV28 and TRBJ2-5; perhaps D is TRBD1 or TRBD2 (5 bases each). V was clipped by 8 bases and J by 5 bases, with 18 bases between them. From germline, CDR1 is MDHEN and CDR2 SYDVKM. The CDR3 loop spans 14 amino acids. Written as DNA, the CDR3 is TGTGCCAGCCAACCCCAGGGAGTTACGGAGACCCAGTACTTC. It is translated as CASQPQGVTETQYF.

On this clonotype: A much larger clone lies one base from this, so it may be a read error. The CDR3 sequence is CSAREIYEQCF. CDR3 coding DNA: TGCAGTGCCCGAGAGATCTACGAGCAGTGCTTC. This rearrangement joins TRBV29-1 to TRBJ2-7; D remains unclear. The CDR3 spans 11 residues. From germline, CDR1 is SQVTM and CDR2 ANQGSEA.